This T cell receptor (beta chain) was identified in a study of OX40 agonist ivuxolimab in advanced cancers. About the study: Ivuxolimab was administered intravenously to patients at 0.01 to 10 mg/kg every 2 weeks.

Repertoires were generated with immunoSEQ multiplex PCR, while TCRdb's copy carries only in-frame clones and drops some. The table lists approximately 68,000 clones, roughly 90% of them singletons. CDR3 length: 15 amino acids. The V segment lost 5 bases and the J segment 2 bases; nucleotides outside the gene matches: 3. From germline, CDR1 is MNHEY and CDR2 SMNVEV (reference sequence). Sequenced here: CD4+ or CD8+ T cells sorted from blood, sampled in a trial of the OX40 agonist ivuxolimab. This receptor was identified in an adult with an advanced solid tumor such as melanoma, head and neck, liver or kidney cancer. This rearrangement joins TRBV27 to TRBJ2-1; 10 bases match TRBD1. DNA of the CDR3: TGTGCCAGCAGTCTCGGGACAGGGGCCTACAATGAGCAGTTCTTC. This codes for CASSLGTGAYNEQFF.